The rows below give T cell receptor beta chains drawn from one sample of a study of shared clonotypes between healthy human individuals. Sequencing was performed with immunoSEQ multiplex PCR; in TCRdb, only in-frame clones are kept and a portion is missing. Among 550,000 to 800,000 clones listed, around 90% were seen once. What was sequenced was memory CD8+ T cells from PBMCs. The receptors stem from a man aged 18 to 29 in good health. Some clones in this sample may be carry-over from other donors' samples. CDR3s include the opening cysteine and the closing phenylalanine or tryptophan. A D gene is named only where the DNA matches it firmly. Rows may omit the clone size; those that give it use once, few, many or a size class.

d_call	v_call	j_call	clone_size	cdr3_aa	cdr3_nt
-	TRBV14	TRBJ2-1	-	CASSTRTVYNEQFF	TGTGCCAGCAGCACTCGGACAGTTTACAATGAGCAGTTCTTC
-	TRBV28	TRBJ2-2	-	CASSLTNTGELFF	TGTGCCAGCAGTCTTACTAACACCGGGGAGCTGTTTTTT
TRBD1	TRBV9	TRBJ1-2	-	CASSTRDRQGYGYTF	TGTGCCAGCAGCACCCGGGACCGACAGGGCTATGGCTACACCTTC
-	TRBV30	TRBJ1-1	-	CAWRGRRRNTEAFF	TGTGCCTGGAGAGGGAGGAGGAGGAACACTGAAGCTTTCTTT
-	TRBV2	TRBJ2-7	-	CASRPPGALEIYEQYF	TGTGCCAGCAGACCCCCGGGGGCCCTCGAGATCTACGAGCAGTACTTC
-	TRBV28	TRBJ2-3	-	CASSNPGVKYF	TGTGCCAGCAGCAACCCAGGGGTTAAGTATTTT
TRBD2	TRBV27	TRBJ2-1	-	CASTSGSIGSYNEQFF	TGTGCCAGCACTAGCGGGAGTATAGGGTCCTACAATGAGCAGTTCTTC
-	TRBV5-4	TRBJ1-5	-	CASSDGPYSNQPQHF	TGTGCCAGCAGCGACGGGCCGTATAGCAATCAGCCCCAGCATTTT
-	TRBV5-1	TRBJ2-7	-	CASSLALQGSYEQYF	TGCGCCAGCAGCTTGGCCCTTCAGGGTTCCTACGAGCAGTACTTC
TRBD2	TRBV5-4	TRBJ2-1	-	CATTWREGINEQFF	TGTGCCACCACTTGGAGGGAGGGCATCAATGAGCAGTTCTTC
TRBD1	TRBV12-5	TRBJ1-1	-	CASGLWDSQAFF	TGTGCTAGTGGTTTGTGGGACAGTCAAGCTTTCTTT
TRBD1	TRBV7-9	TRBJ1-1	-	CASSPGQGTEAFF	TGTGCCAGCAGCCCCGGACAGGGAACTGAAGCTTTCTTT
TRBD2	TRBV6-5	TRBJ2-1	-	CASSSGRASGNNEQFF	TGTGCCAGCAGTTCCGGGCGGGCTAGCGGTAACAATGAGCAGTTCTTC
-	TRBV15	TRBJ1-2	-	CATSRAGNYGYTF	TGTGCCACCAGCAGGGCAGGTAACTATGGCTACACCTTC
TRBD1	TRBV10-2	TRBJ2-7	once	CASRLGTGLSYEQYF	TGCGCCAGCAGGCTTGGGACAGGGTTGTCCTACGAGCAGTACTTC
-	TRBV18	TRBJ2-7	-	CASSPLGGTKPFYEQYF	TGTGCCAGCTCACCCCTCGGCGGCACCAAACCCTTCTACGAGCAGTACTTC
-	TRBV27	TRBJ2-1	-	CASSSRSGGNSYNEQFF	TGTGCCAGCAGTTCCCGAAGTGGCGGAAACTCCTACAATGAGCAGTTCTTC
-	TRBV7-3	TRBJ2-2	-	CASSAYPWSVDTGELFF	TGTGCCAGCAGCGCATACCCTTGGTCGGTTGACACCGGGGAGCTGTTTTTT
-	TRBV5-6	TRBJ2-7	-	CASSLNNNEQYF	TGTGCCAGCAGCTTGAATAACAACGAGCAGTACTTC
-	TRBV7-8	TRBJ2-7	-	CASSSITVGFSHEQYF	TGTGCCAGCAGCTCTATTACAGTGGGTTTCTCCCACGAGCAGTACTTC
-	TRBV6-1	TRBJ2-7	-	CASSEGPDPSYEQYF	TGTGCCAGCAGTGAAGGTCCGGACCCTTCCTACGAGCAGTACTTC
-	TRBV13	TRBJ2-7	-	CASSSLTGLGSYEQYF	TGTGCCAGCAGTTCCCTTACAGGGTTGGGCTCCTACGAGCAGTACTTC
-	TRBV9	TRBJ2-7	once	CASSVGKPAYEQYF	TGTGCCAGCAGCGTAGGCAAGCCGGCCTACGAGCAGTACTTC
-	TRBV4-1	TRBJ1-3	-	CASSQDRPGLVGNTIYF	TGCGCCAGCAGCCAAGATCGTCCAGGACTAGTTGGAAACACCATATATTTT
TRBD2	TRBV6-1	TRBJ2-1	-	CASSGVLAGVQVEQFF	TGTGCCAGCAGTGGAGTACTAGCGGGAGTCCAGGTTGAGCAGTTCTTC
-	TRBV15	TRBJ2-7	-	CATSGGGYTYEQYF	TGTGCCACCAGCGGTGGGGGGTACACGTACGAGCAGTACTTC
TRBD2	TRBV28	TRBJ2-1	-	CASTNLPGHSKLAEVYNEQFF	TGTGCCAGCACCAACCTACCGGGACATTCTAAACTAGCGGAGGTGTACAATGAGCAGTTCTTC
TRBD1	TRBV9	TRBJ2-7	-	CASSYGQGGEQYF	TGTGCCAGCAGCTATGGACAGGGTGGCGAGCAGTACTTC
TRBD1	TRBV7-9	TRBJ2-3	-	CASSLEGTGRADTQYF	TGTGCCAGCAGCTTAGAAGGGACAGGGAGGGCAGATACGCAGTATTTT
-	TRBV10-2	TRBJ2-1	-	CASSEGSEQFF	TGCGCCAGCAGTGAAGGATCTGAGCAGTTCTTC
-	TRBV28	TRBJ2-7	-	CASSLAGIYEQYF	TGTGCCAGCAGTTTGGCCGGAATCTACGAGCAGTACTTC
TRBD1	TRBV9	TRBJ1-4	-	CASSVGFRGPEKLFF	TGTGCCAGCAGCGTAGGTTTCAGGGGGCCGGAAAAACTGTTTTTT
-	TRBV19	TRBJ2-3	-	CASSIAPVGAETDTQYF	TGTGCCAGTAGTATAGCACCCGTCGGTGCGGAAACAGATACGCAGTATTTT
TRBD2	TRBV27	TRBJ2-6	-	CASSPAGVFGANVLTF	TGTGCCAGCAGCCCAGCGGGAGTATTTGGGGCCAACGTCCTGACTTTC
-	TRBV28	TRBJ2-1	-	CASSFSSEQFF	TGTGCCAGCAGTTTTAGTTCAGAGCAGTTCTTC
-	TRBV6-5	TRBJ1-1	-	CASSYYPGRKTEAFF	TGTGCCAGCAGTTACTACCCAGGGAGGAAGACTGAAGCTTTCTTT
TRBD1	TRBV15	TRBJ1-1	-	CATSRKTGATEAFF	TGTGCCACCAGCAGAAAGACAGGGGCTACTGAAGCTTTCTTT
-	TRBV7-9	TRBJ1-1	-	CASSTSRDYTEAFF	TGTGCCAGCAGCACCTCCAGGGATTACACTGAAGCTTTCTTT
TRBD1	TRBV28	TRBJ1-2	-	CASSFMGQVVLANYGYTF	TGTGCCAGCAGTTTCATGGGACAGGTCGTTTTGGCTAACTATGGCTACACCTTC
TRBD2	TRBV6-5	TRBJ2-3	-	CASSSLAGGGDTQYF	TGTGCCAGCAGTTCACTAGCGGGAGGCGGGGATACGCAGTATTTT
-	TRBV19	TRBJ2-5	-	CASSIAGRPQETQYF	TGTGCCAGTAGTATAGCTGGCAGGCCCCAAGAGACCCAGTACTTC
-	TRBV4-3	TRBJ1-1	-	CASSQDDTMNTEAFF	TGCGCCAGCAGCCAAGACGACACAATGAACACTGAAGCTTTCTTT
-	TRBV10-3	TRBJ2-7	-	CAISESSEYVDEQYF	TGTGCCATCAGTGAGAGCAGTGAGTACGTTGATGAGCAGTACTTC
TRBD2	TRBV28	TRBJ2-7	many	CASSFRREVYEQYF	TGTGCCAGCAGTTTTCGGCGGGAGGTCTACGAGCAGTACTTC
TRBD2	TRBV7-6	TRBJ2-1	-	CASSPRPGLAAYNEQFF	TGTGCCAGCAGCCCCCGCCCCGGACTAGCGGCATACAATGAGCAGTTCTTC
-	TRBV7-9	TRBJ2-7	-	CASSSVRPSYEQYF	TGTGCCAGCAGCTCCGTGAGACCCTCCTACGAGCAGTACTTC
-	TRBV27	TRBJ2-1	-	CASSGTDSYNEQFF	TGTGCCAGCAGCGGGACGGACTCCTACAATGAGCAGTTCTTC
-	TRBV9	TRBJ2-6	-	CASSVGRVSGANVLTF	TGTGCCAGCAGCGTTGGTAGGGTCTCTGGGGCCAACGTCCTGACTTTC
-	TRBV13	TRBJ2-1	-	CASSLRGNEQFF	TGTGCCAGCAGCTTGCGTGGGAATGAGCAGTTCTTC
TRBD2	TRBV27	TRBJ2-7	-	CASSWGLADFFEQYF	TGTGCCAGCAGTTGGGGCCTAGCGGACTTTTTCGAGCAGTACTTC
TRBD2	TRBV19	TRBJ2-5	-	CASSFGTSSDQYF	TGTGCCAGTAGTTTCGGGACTAGCTCGGACCAGTACTTC
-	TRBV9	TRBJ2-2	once	CASSPGTRGGELFF	TGTGCCAGCAGCCCCGGGACCCGGGGCGGGGAGCTGTTTTTT
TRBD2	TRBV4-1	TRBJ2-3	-	CASSRLAGLVDTQYF	TGCGCCAGCAGCCGACTAGCGGGATTAGTAGATACGCAGTATTTT
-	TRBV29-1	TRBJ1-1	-	CSAPTAGSEAFF	TGCAGCGCCCCGACAGCAGGTTCTGAAGCTTTCTTT
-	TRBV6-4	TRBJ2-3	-	CASSDGYSTDTQYF	TGTGCCAGCAGTGACGGATACTCCACAGATACGCAGTATTTT
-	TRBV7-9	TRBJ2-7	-	CASSLAVPSYEQYF	TGTGCCAGCAGCTTAGCTGTCCCATCCTACGAGCAGTACTTC
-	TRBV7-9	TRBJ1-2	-	CASSLLGWESYGYTF	TGTGCCAGCAGCCTGCTTGGGTGGGAGAGCTATGGCTACACCTTC
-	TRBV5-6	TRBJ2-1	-	CASSLAPRGLHEQFF	TGTGCCAGCAGCTTGGCCCCTAGGGGTTTGCATGAGCAGTTCTTC